The following is a T cell receptor beta chain sequence with its context. Trimming removed 5 bases from V and 5 bases from J, with 18 bases in between. The CDR3 is 15 amino acids. CDR1 is SGHTA, CDR2 FQGTGA, per germline. This sample is drawn from a study of cytomegalovirus exposure and HLA in healthy donors. PCR amplification relied on 60 Vbeta primers (plus 13 Jbeta primers). TCRdb's table, derived via immunoSEQ multiplex PCR, lists solely in-frame clones and lacks some. The data show 150,000 to 200,000 clones, with around two thirds seen just once and under 11% held by the top ten. Participants comprised healthy donors of bone marrow.

The specimen sequenced was PBMCs. The V and J genes are TRBV7-3 and TRBJ2-5; maybe TRBD1 (6 bases). The sequence derives from a man aged 30-40 years in good health and CMV-seropositive. The CDR3 coding sequence is TGTGCCAGCAGCCGGGTACAACAGGGCGGGGAGACCCAGTACTTC. Its protein is CASSRVQQGGETQYF.